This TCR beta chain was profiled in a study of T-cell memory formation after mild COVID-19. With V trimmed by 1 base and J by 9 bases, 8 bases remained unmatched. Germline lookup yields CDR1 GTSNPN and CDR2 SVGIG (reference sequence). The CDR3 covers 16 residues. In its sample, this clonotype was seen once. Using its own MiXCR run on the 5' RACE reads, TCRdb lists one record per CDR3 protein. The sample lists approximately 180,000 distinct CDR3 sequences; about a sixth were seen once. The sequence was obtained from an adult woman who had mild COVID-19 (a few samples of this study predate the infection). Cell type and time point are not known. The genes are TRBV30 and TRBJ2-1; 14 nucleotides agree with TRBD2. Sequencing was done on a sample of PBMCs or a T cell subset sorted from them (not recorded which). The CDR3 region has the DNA TGTGCCTGGAGTGGGGGGGGACTAGCGGGAGAGGGTGAGCAGTTCTTC. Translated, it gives CAWSGGGLAGEGEQFF.